These 22 T cell receptor beta chains were all obtained from the same sample, sequenced in a study of early T cells in non-severe SARS-CoV-2 infection. TCRdb reanalysed the 5' RACE reads using MiXCR and keeps one entry per CDR3 protein. The sample includes some 55,000 distinct CDR3 sequences, around 12% of them seen just once. Sequencing input: whole blood. These receptor sequences come from an adult who was a healthcare worker with PCR-confirmed SARS-CoV-2 infection or an uninfected control (not recorded which).

The genes are TRBV4-1 and TRBJ1-2; tentative D call: TRBD1 (5 bases). The CDR3 spans 15 residues. Germline V gene sequence: CDR1 MGHRA, CDR2 YSYEKL. The germline V and J ends were trimmed by 0 bases and 0 bases, with 8 bases remaining between them. CDR3 sequence: CASSQETTANYGYTF. CDR3 coding DNA: TGCGCCAGCAGCCAAGAGACGACAGCTAACTATGGCTACACCTTC.

Only a few counts were recorded for this clonotype. The CDR3 DNA reads as TGTGCCAGCAGCCCGTGGGGCCGGCAGGGCTCCTACGAGCAGTACTTC. Its translation is CASSPWGRQGSYEQYF. V usage is TRBV7-8 and J usage is TRBJ2-7, with D possibly matching TRBD1 (5 bases). This CDR3 has 16 amino acids. CDR1 is SGHVS, CDR2 FQNEAQ, per germline. V was clipped by 5 bases and J by 0 bases, with 17 bases between them.

This sequence joins TRBV12-3 or TRBV12-4 and TRBJ1-1; D gene ambiguous. V was shortened by 2 bases and J by 1 base, with 8 bases between the two germline ends. This CDR3 spans 14 amino acids. CDR3 sequence reads: CASSLMGGNTEAFF. In DNA, the CDR3 is TGTGCCAGCAGTTTAATGGGCGGGAACACTGAAGCTTTCTTT.

This clonotype was recorded many times. V and J are TRBV3-1 and TRBJ2-4, with TRBD2 as a possible D gene (5 bases). Germline CDR1 and CDR2: LGHDT and YNNKEL (reference sequence). The CDR3 runs to 15 residues. V shed 0 bases and J shed 0 bases, with 6 bases lying between them. The DNA for the CDR3 is TGTGCCAGCAGCCAAGATCGGGAAGCCAAAAACATTCAGTACTTC. As protein: CASSQDREAKNIQYF. The complete variable domain, with remaining parts taken from reference TRBV3-1 and TRBJ2-4, reads DTAVSQTPKYLVTQMGNDKSIKCEQNLGHDTMYWYKQDSKKFLKIMFSYNNKELIINETVPNRFSPKSPDKAHLNLHINSLELGDSAVYFCASSQDREAKNIQYFGAGTRLSVL.

This clonotype was recorded many times. The chain couples TRBV6-2 or TRBV6-3 to TRBJ2-1, with 9 positions matching TRBD2. V shed 6 bases and J 5 bases; nucleotides not matched to a gene: 5. The CDR3 length is 14 residues. CDR1 is MNHEY, CDR2 SVGEGT, per germline. CDR3 in amino acids: CASRAGGRDNEQFF. The DNA of the CDR3 is TGTGCCAGCAGGGCGGGGGGGCGTGACAATGAGCAGTTCTTC.

This clonotype was found many times. The rearrangement joins TRBV29-1 to TRBJ1-6; the D gene is possibly TRBD1 (5 bases). The CDR3 is 13 amino acids. The V end was cut by 7 bases, the J end by 9 bases, with 16 bases between. Germline values: CDR1 SQVTM, CDR2 ANQGSEA. CDR3 DNA sequence: TGCAGCGCGGTGGAGGGGTCAGGTTCACCCCTCCACTTT. Translation: CSAVEGSGSPLHF.

V is TRBV29-1 and J is TRBJ2-2; TRBD1 matches at 7 bases. The CDR3 totals 11 residues. The germline CDR1 and CDR2 sequences are SQVTM and ANQGSEA. CDR3: CSDRVYGELFF. CDR3 sequence (DNA): TGCAGTGACAGGGTTTACGGGGAGCTGTTTTTT.

This clonotype showed up just a few times. V is TRBV15 and J is TRBJ2-1; 11 bases line up with TRBD2. Germline V gene sequence: CDR1 LNHNV, CDR2 YYDKDF (reference sequence). After removal of 2 bases from V and 9 bases from J, the junction contained 12 bases not matched to a gene. This CDR3 has 17 amino acids. The chain's CDR3 is CATSRWGLAGGVSEQFF. The DNA of the CDR3 is TGTGCCACCAGCAGATGGGGGCTAGCGGGAGGAGTTAGTGAGCAGTTCTTC.

The table lists this clonotype with many counts. The chain carries TRBV25-1 and TRBJ2-3, with 10 bases lining up with TRBD2. Germline V gene data show CDR1 as MGHDK and CDR2 as SYGVNS. This CDR3 comprises 14 residues. Germline trimming cut 4 bases from V and 7 bases from J; bases unmatched to any gene: 5. CDR3: CASSGAGGPNTQYF. The CDR3 DNA follows: TGTGCCAGCAGTGGAGCGGGAGGGCCTAATACGCAGTATTTT.

The chain links TRBV19 to TRBJ1-1, with D perhaps matching TRBD1 (6 bases). The V gene lost 0 bases and the J gene lost 0 bases, with 11 bases spanning the gap. CDR1 and CDR2 from the germline V gene are LNHDA and SQIVND (reference sequence). The CDR3 spans 16 residues. The chain's CDR3 is CASSIDRGPLNTEAFF. As DNA, the CDR3 is TGTGCCAGTAGTATAGACAGGGGACCTTTGAACACTGAAGCTTTCTTT.

This clonotype was seen ten or more times. V usage is TRBV12-3 or TRBV12-4 and J usage is TRBJ2-7; D possibly corresponds to TRBD1 (5 bases). Trimming left V 6 bases short and J 2 bases short, with 11 bases between. The CDR3 is made up of 13 amino acids. CDR3 sequence: CASSSDRAYEQYF. CDR3 in DNA: TGTGCCAGCAGCTCCGACAGAGCCTACGAGCAGTACTTC.

The chain combines TRBV5-4 with TRBJ2-5; the match to TRBD2 covers 10 bases. This CDR3 has 15 residues. Germline CDR1 reads SGHNT; CDR2 reads YYREEE (reference sequence). J was trimmed by 5 bases and V by 2 bases; bases with no gene match: 6. The chain's CDR3 is CASSFGLAGVETQYF. DNA of the CDR3: TGTGCCAGCAGCTTCGGGCTAGCGGGAGTTGAGACCCAGTACTTC.

This clonotype came up many times. The J gene is TRBJ2-7, the V gene TRBV10-3; the D gene could be TRBD1 or TRBD2 (5 bases each). Between the trimmed V and J ends, which lost 1 base and 7 bases, there was a span of 8 bases. Germline CDR1 reads ENHRY; CDR2 reads SYGVKD. This CDR3 has 12 amino acids. The CDR3 loop reads CAISELGVEQYF. CDR3 coding DNA: TGTGCCATCAGTGAGTTGGGGGTAGAGCAGTACTTC.

This clonotype came up a few times. This chain connects TRBV10-3 to TRBJ2-3; D might be TRBD2 (6 bases). The CDR3 sequence is 13 residues long. Germline V gives CDR1 ENHRY, CDR2 SYGVKD. With 10 bases removed from V and 2 bases from J, the gap between germline ends came to 13 bases. This CDR3 is CATRDSPTDTQYF. CDR3 nucleotide sequence: TGTGCCACCAGGGACTCCCCCACAGATACGCAGTATTTT.

This clonotype came up many times. This chain joins TRBV7-3 and TRBJ2-5; 9 bases are shared with TRBD1. J was trimmed by 3 bases and V by 5 bases; bases with no gene match: 4. CDR3 size: 14 residues. The germline gives CDR1 SGHTA, CDR2 FQGTGA. The CDR3 DNA is TGTGCCAGCAGCCCGGGACAGGGTGAAGAGACCCAGTACTTC. Protein sequence: CASSPGQGEETQYF.

This chain links TRBV10-3 with TRBJ2-7; maybe TRBD1 (6 bases). This CDR3 spans 12 amino acids. Per the germline V gene, CDR1 is ENHRY and CDR2 is SYGVKD. V dropped 10 bases and J dropped 0 bases, with 10 bases sitting between them. CDR3 nucleotides: TGTGCCACCCGGACAGCCTCCTACGAGCAGTACTTC. Translation gives CATRTASYEQYF.

The V and J genes are TRBV13 and TRBJ2-7; no definite D call. CDR3 length: 19 amino acids. V lost 0 bases and J 4 bases, leaving 25 bases between the germline ends. The germline V gene encodes CDR1 PRHDT and CDR2 FYEKMQ (reference sequence). CDR3 nucleotides: TGTGCCAGCAGCTTAGGGACCGGGCCTAGTCACCATTTAGCTTACGAGCAGTACTTC. Its protein is CASSLGTGPSHHLAYEQYF.

This clonotype was counted ten times or more. This chain links TRBV6-4 with TRBJ1-1; D call uncertain. The length of the CDR3 is 13 residues. CDR1 is MRHNA and CDR2 is SNTAGT in the germline V gene. V was shortened by 0 bases and J by 4 bases, with 6 bases between the two germline ends. The CDR3 here is CASSDSDRTEAFF. The CDR3 coding sequence is TGTGCCAGCAGTGACTCTGACCGCACTGAAGCTTTCTTT.

This clonotype was counted many times. The chain has TRBV18 and TRBJ2-1, with a weak D call TRBD2 (8 bases). From germline, CDR1 is KGHSH and CDR2 LQKENI. This CDR3 comprises 17 residues. With 4 bases removed from V and 6 bases from J, the gap between germline ends came to 22 bases. The CDR3 sequence is CASSQKPLAGQPNEQFF. The CDR3 nucleotides are TGTGCCAGCTCACAGAAGCCTTTAGCGGGACAGCCCAATGAGCAGTTCTTC.

This clonotype was seen ten or more times. V gene TRBV7-6 combines with J gene TRBJ2-7; 8 nucleotides line up with TRBD2. In germline, CDR1 is SGHVS, CDR2 FNYEAQ. The CDR3 contains 16 residues. J lost 3 bases, V lost 5 bases, and 12 bases had no gene match. DNA for the CDR3: TGTGCCAGCAGCGGCTATTGGTCGGGAGGGAGCTACGAGCAGTACTTC. Its translation is CASSGYWSGGSYEQYF.

This clonotype appeared a few times. The rearrangement links TRBV12-3 or TRBV12-4 to TRBJ1-6; D is perhaps TRBD1 (6 bases). This CDR3 region has 14 residues. With 4 bases removed from V and 8 bases from J, the gap between germline ends came to 12 bases. Written as DNA, the CDR3 is TGTGCCAGCAGTTCCGGGACAAATTATTCACCCCTCCACTTT. Protein sequence: CASSSGTNYSPLHF.

V is TRBV10-3 and J is TRBJ2-3; TRBD1 aligns across 8 bases. The CDR3 covers 14 residues. Trimming took 10 bases from V and 1 from J; bases not matched to a gene: 7. Per germline, CDR1 ENHRY and CDR2 SYGVKD. The CDR3 DNA is TGTGCCACCTGCCAGGGACAGGGCACAGATACGCAGTATTTT. Translation gives CATCQGQGTDTQYF.